This is a list of T cell receptor beta chains from one sample in a study of cytomegalovirus exposure and HLA in healthy donors. Only in-frame clones appear in the TCRdb table, and some are missing; sequencing was by immunoSEQ multiplex PCR. The sample shows approximately 150,000 clones, under 90% of them seen only once. The material sequenced was PBMCs. Receptors originate from a man aged 25-45 years in good health and CMV-seropositive. CDR3s include the opening cysteine and the closing phenylalanine or tryptophan. The D gene is left open where the match is weak. Not every row has a clone size; where given, it reads once, few, many or a size class.

j_call v_call d_call clone_size cdr3_nt cdr3_aa
TRBJ1-2 TRBV18 TRBD1 NA TGTGCCAGCTCACCCCGGACAGGGGGACTCGGTGGCTACACCTTC CASSPRTGGLGGYTF
TRBJ1-5 TRBV9 TRBD1 NA TGTGCCAGCAGCAGATTGGACAGGGGGCATCAGCCCCAGCATTTT CASSRLDRGHQPQHF
TRBJ2-7 TRBV29-1 NA NA TGCAGCGTTGTCTCCGGGAACCTCTACGAGCAGTACTTC CSVVSGNLYEQYF
TRBJ1-4 TRBV2 NA NA TGTGCCAGCAGGCAAAGGGTGACGGGGAATGAAAAACTGTTTTTT CASRQRVTGNEKLFF
TRBJ2-7 TRBV30 NA NA TGTGCCTGGAGTAGGGGGATCTCCTACGAGCAGTACTTC CAWSRGISYEQYF
TRBJ1-5 TRBV4-3 NA NA TGCGCCAGCAGCCAAGGTAGTTTCGGGGGGGTTCAGCCCCAGCATTTT CASSQGSFGGVQPQHF
TRBJ2-4 TRBV9 TRBD1 NA TGTGCCAGCAGCGTAGCCTCCGGGACAGGGTCCGGAAACATTCAGTACTTC CASSVASGTGSGNIQYF
TRBJ2-7 TRBV11-2 TRBD1 NA TGTGCCAGCAGCGGATGGACAGGGCACGAGCAGTACTTC CASSGWTGHEQYF
TRBJ2-3 TRBV4-3 TRBD2 few TGCGCCAGCAGGCAAGCGGGGGATACAGATACGCAGTATTTT CASRQAGDTDTQYF
TRBJ2-2 TRBV5-1 NA NA TGCGCCAGCAGAGTAGCTAGCGAGAACACCGGGGAGCTGTTTTTT CASRVASENTGELFF
TRBJ2-5 TRBV4-3 NA NA TGCGCCAGCAGCCAAGAGTATGGAGGGACGACCCAAGAGACCCAGTACTTC CASSQEYGGTTQETQYF
TRBJ2-1 TRBV11-3 NA NA TGTGCCAGCAGCCCCCTAGGCCCGTTGCCCGGCTCCTACAATGAGCAGTTCTTC CASSPLGPLPGSYNEQFF
TRBJ2-7 TRBV11-1 NA NA TGTGCCAGCAGCTTAGCGGGTGTAGCGGAGGTATACGAGCAGTACTTC CASSLAGVAEVYEQYF
TRBJ2-1 TRBV6-5 TRBD2 NA TGTGCCAGCAGTTACAGGGGCGGGAGCTCCTACAATGAGCAGTTCTTC CASSYRGGSSYNEQFF
TRBJ1-2 TRBV2 TRBD1 NA TGTGCCAGCAGTGGCTTTGACAGGGGACCTTATGGCTACACCTTC CASSGFDRGPYGYTF
TRBJ2-7 TRBV29-1 TRBD1 NA TGCAGCGTCCTCCGGACAGGGCCCCCCTACGAGCAGTACTTC CSVLRTGPPYEQYF
TRBJ1-2 TRBV25-1 NA NA TGTGCCAGCAGTGCGATCGGACAGAACCTAAACTATGGCTACACCTTC CASSAIGQNLNYGYTF
TRBJ1-1 TRBV7-9 TRBD1 NA TGTGCCAGCAGCTTAATCAGCAGGGGGCGGGCGTCCGACACTGAAGTTTTCTTT CASSLISRGRASDTEVFF
TRBJ2-7 TRBV6-1 NA NA TGTGCCAGCAGTGAATGGGGGGACCGACCCTACGAGCAGTACTTC CASSEWGDRPYEQYF
TRBJ2-6 TRBV4-3 NA NA TGCGCCAGCAGCCAAGAACCACAGGCTGGGGCCAACGTCCTGACTTTC CASSQEPQAGANVLTF
TRBJ2-1 TRBV15 NA NA TGTGCCACCAGCAGAGATTCGGGGTTCGGCGGGGCCTACAATGAGCAGTTCTTC CATSRDSGFGGAYNEQFF
TRBJ1-5 TRBV5-6 NA NA TGTGCCAGCAGCTTGGGGGGGCTCGGGGGAGGGTATAGCAATCAGCCCCAGCATTTT CASSLGGLGGGYSNQPQHF
TRBJ2-3 TRBV4-1 NA few TGCGCCAGCAGCCAAGATCGCGGGGATACGCAGTATTTT CASSQDRGDTQYF
TRBJ1-1 TRBV5-6 NA NA TGTGCCAGCAGCTTGGCAGGACAGCCGAACACTGAAGCTTTCTTT CASSLAGQPNTEAFF
TRBJ2-2 TRBV7-9 TRBD1 NA TGTGCCAGCAGCCCCCCGGGGACAGTCCCCGGGGAGCTGTTTTTT CASSPPGTVPGELFF
TRBJ2-1 TRBV21-1 NA NA TGTGCCAGCACCGAGATAGAGCAGTTCTTC CASTEIEQFF
TRBJ1-2 TRBV7-9 NA once TGTGCCAGCAGCCCAACCATGGCAGGGTCGAGAGCTAACTATGGCTACACCTTC CASSPTMAGSRANYGYTF
TRBJ2-5 TRBV19 TRBD2 NA TGTGCCAGTGCCCGGGGGGTCGGGGTGGGATCGCGGGAGACCCAGTACTTC CASARGVGVGSRETQYF
TRBJ2-1 TRBV10-1 TRBD2 NA TGCGCCAGCAGTGAGGTAGGGGTTGGGACTACCCAAGATGAGCAGTTCTTC CASSEVGVGTTQDEQFF
TRBJ2-3 TRBV28 TRBD1 NA TGTGCCAGCAGTTTTGGGACAGCGAGCACAGATACGCAGTATTTT CASSFGTASTDTQYF
TRBJ1-2 TRBV2 TRBD1 NA TGTGCCAGCAGACCCGGGACAGGACGCGACTATGGCTACACCTTC CASRPGTGRDYGYTF
TRBJ2-1 TRBV29-1 NA few TGCAGCGTTGAATCCGGTGAGCAGTTCTTC CSVESGEQFF
TRBJ2-1 TRBV6-4 NA NA TGTGCCAGCAGGCTCACGGAGGACTCCGTACAGTTCTTC CASRLTEDSVQFF
TRBJ1-2 TRBV9 TRBD1 once TGTGCCAGCAGCGTAGGGGTACAGGGGGCCGCCTATGGCTACACCTTC CASSVGVQGAAYGYTF
TRBJ1-4 TRBV7-8 NA NA TGTGCCAGCAGCTTCCGAGATGATGAAAAACTGTTTTTT CASSFRDDEKLFF
TRBJ1-2 TRBV25-1 NA NA TGTGCCAGCAGTGACTCCAGGGGCGGTAACTATGGCTACACCTTC CASSDSRGGNYGYTF
TRBJ2-5 TRBV2 NA NA TGTGCCAGCCGCCACGTTTCAGGGGAAGAGACCCAGTACTTC CASRHVSGEETQYF
TRBJ1-1 TRBV2 TRBD1 NA TGTGCCAGCAGTGAACGGGGGACAGGGGCAACCACTGAAGCTTTCTTT CASSERGTGATTEAFF
TRBJ2-2 TRBV15 TRBD1 NA TGTGCCACCAGCAGTGAACGACAGGGGATCGGGGAGCTGTTTTTT CATSSERQGIGELFF
TRBJ2-5 TRBV5-1 NA NA TGCGCCAGCAGCTTGGACAGGGTAGAGGGAGAGACCCAGTACTTC CASSLDRVEGETQYF
TRBJ1-6 TRBV5-4 NA few TGTGCCAGCAGCTTAAACAGGGCTCAAAATTCACCCCTCCACTTT CASSLNRAQNSPLHF
TRBJ1-4 TRBV30 NA NA TGTGCCTGGTTCACACAGGGTGAAAAACTGTTTTTT CAWFTQGEKLFF
TRBJ2-2 TRBV19 TRBD1 NA TGTTCCCCCCGCGGCCGGGACAGGGGTAACACCGGGGAGCTGTTTTTT CSPRGRDRGNTGELFF
TRBJ1-3 TRBV5-6 TRBD1 NA TGTGCCAGCAGCTGGACAGGGAGAAACACCATATATTTT CASSWTGRNTIYF
TRBJ1-6 TRBV30 NA NA TGTGCCTGGAGTGTGGAGGGCAGATATAATTCACCCCTCCACTTT CAWSVEGRYNSPLHF
TRBJ1-4 TRBV2 TRBD1 NA TGTGCCAGCAGACCAGTCGGGACAGGAAGGATCACTAATGAAAAACTGTTTTTT CASRPVGTGRITNEKLFF
TRBJ2-7 TRBV7-2 TRBD2 NA TGTGCCAGCAGCTTAGCTAGCGGGGTCTACGAGCAGTACTTC CASSLASGVYEQYF
TRBJ2-2 TRBV9 NA NA TGTGCCAGCAGCGTAGAAAGGGGCACCGGGGAGCTGTTTTTT CASSVERGTGELFF
TRBJ1-2 TRBV7-9 NA NA TGTGCCAGCAGCTTGGGCACCCCTAACTATGGCTACACCTTC CASSLGTPNYGYTF
TRBJ1-1 TRBV7-2 NA few TGTGCCAGCAGCTTAGGGGGGGAAGGCACTGAAGCTTTCTTT CASSLGGEGTEAFF
TRBJ2-5 TRBV19 TRBD2 once TGTGCCAGTAGTAAGGACCCGGGGGGAGAGACCCAGTACTTC CASSKDPGGETQYF
TRBJ2-7 TRBV7-9 NA NA TGTTCCAGCAGCTCATACCCCAGGGGGGTAACCTACGAGCAGTACTTC CSSSSYPRGVTYEQYF
TRBJ1-2 TRBV6-5 NA NA TGTGCCAGCAGTTTCGACAGCGACCTGGATGGCTACACCTTC CASSFDSDLDGYTF
TRBJ2-7 TRBV28 NA NA TGTGCCAGCAGTCGGCACAGCACCTACGAGCAGTACTTC CASSRHSTYEQYF